The next 17 T cell receptor beta chains were all read from a single sample in a study of cytomegalovirus exposure and HLA in healthy donors (dated by TCRdb to 2015 to 2018). Library preparation used the immunoSEQ multiplex PCR assay. For the multiplex PCR, a mixture combining 60 forward primers for TCR Vbeta segments and 13 reverse primers for TCR Jbeta segments was used. As stored in TCRdb, this immuneACCESS dataset retains in-frame rearrangements with V and J assigned. A fraction of the clones does not appear; measured against another copy, unresolved V genes explain less than half of the discrepancy, and the remainder lacks a known reason. Present in this sample are around 200,000 clones, roughly four fifths of which were seen just once. Together, the top ten hold 1.6% of the sample. The source material was PBMCs. The source is a man aged 45-65 years in good health and CMV-seronegative.

This rearrangement joins TRBV10-3 to TRBJ2-3, with 12 bases identical to TRBD1. Germline-derived CDR1 and CDR2 are ENHRY and SYGVKD. V dropped 4 bases and J dropped 6; count of bases not matched to a gene: 14. The CDR3 totals 18 residues. In DNA, the CDR3 is TGTGCCATCAGTGTAGAGATAGGGACAGGGGGCGCAACGGATACGCAGTATTTT. It is translated as CAISVEIGTGGATDTQYF.

This clone appeared a few times. The chain joins TRBV7-2 to TRBJ1-3; a possible D gene is TRBD1 (6 bases). The CDR3 is 14 residues long. The germline CDR1 and CDR2 sequences are SGHTA and FQGNSA. Trimming removed 3 bases from V and 0 bases from J, with 6 bases in between. The CDR3 sequence: CASSLGASGNTIYF. In DNA form, the CDR3 reads TGTGCCAGCAGCTTGGGGGCCTCTGGAAACACCATATATTTT. The whole variable domain, filled in from reference TRBV7-2 and TRBJ1-3, reads GAGVSQSPSNKVTEKGKDVELRCDPISGHTALYWYRQSLGQGLEFLIYFQGNSAPDKSGLPSDRFSAERTGGSVSTLTIQRTQQEDSAVYLCASSLGASGNTIYFGEGSWLTVV.

The chain employs TRBV11-2 and TRBJ2-5; D is possibly TRBD1 (5 bases). The V end was cut by 1 base, the J end by 6 bases, with 12 bases between. Germline CDR1 and CDR2: SGHAT and FQNNGV. The length of the CDR3 is 14 residues. CDR3 nucleotides: TGTGCCAGCAGCTTAGCCGGCAGGGCCAAGACCCAGTACTTC. Protein product: CASSLAGRAKTQYF.

This clone showed up just a few times. Sequence at one end of the junction differs from germline and may be a read error. This chain connects TRBV5-1 to TRBJ1-4, with 10 nucleotides matching TRBD1. Germline V lookup: CDR1 SGHRS, CDR2 YFSETQ. This CDR3 is 14 amino acids long. DNA for the CDR3: TGCGCCAGCAGGTTGGGGACAGGGGATGAAAAACTGTTTTTT. It specifies CASRLGTGDEKLFF.

The chain combines TRBV5-1 with TRBJ2-2, with TRBD1 matching over 10 bases. Trimming at V came to 6 bases and at J to 4 bases, leaving 6 bases not matched to a gene. CDR3 length: 15 amino acids. The germline V gene has CDR1 SGHRS and CDR2 YFSETQ. Written as DNA, the CDR3 is TGCGCCAGCAACCGGGACAGGGGAGCCACCGGGGAGCTGTTTTTT. This sequence encodes CASNRDRGATGELFF.

The chain has TRBV5-4 and TRBJ2-1; 7 bases are a match to TRBD2. The CDR3 length is 16 residues. V was clipped by 0 bases and J by 5 bases; unmatched bases: 8. CDR1 and CDR2 from the germline V gene are SGHNT and YYREEE (reference sequence). The CDR3 DNA follows: TGTGCCAGCAGCTTGGAAGCCCAGCGGGGAAACAATGAGCAGTTCTTC. This sequence encodes CASSLEAQRGNNEQFF.

This chain uses TRBV7-2 with TRBJ2-7; maybe TRBD1 (6 bases). CDR1 and CDR2 from the germline V gene are SGHTA and FQGNSA. The CDR3 is 14 residues long. Trimming took off 5 bases at V and 5 bases at J, with 16 bases between the two ends. CDR3 residues: CASSKAEGVNEQYF. The DNA of the CDR3 is TGTGCCAGCAGCAAAGCAGAGGGGGTTAACGAGCAGTACTTC.

The chain has TRBV29-1 and TRBJ2-1; 9 positions agree with TRBD2. The CDR3 spans 14 residues. V lost 7 bases and J lost 7; bases outside the gene matches: 11. Germline CDR1 is SQVTM and CDR2 is ANQGSEA. The CDR3 DNA sequence: TGCAGCGCGTTCATTGGTAGCGGGAGTAATGAGCAGTTCTTC. Protein: CSAFIGSGSNEQFF.

The CDR3 sequence: CASSPGQGYVVNEAFF. DNA for the CDR3: TGTGCCAGCAGTCCGGGACAGGGATACGTAGTAAATGAAGCTTTCTTT. The chain employs TRBV27 and TRBJ1-1, with 9 positions matching TRBD1. The CDR3 runs to 16 residues. V was clipped by 5 bases and J by 7 bases; unmatched bases: 14. The germline V gene has CDR1 MNHEY and CDR2 SMNVEV (reference sequence).

This clone appeared a single time. The J gene is TRBJ2-1, the V gene TRBV4-1; D is undetermined. This CDR3 has 16 residues. V shed 0 bases and J shed 9 bases, with 18 bases lying between them. CDR1 MGHRA and CDR2 YSYEKL come from the germline V gene. CDR3 in amino acids: CASSQDIKTRLGEQFF. The CDR3 DNA is TGCGCCAGCAGCCAAGATATAAAGACGAGGCTCGGTGAGCAGTTCTTC.

The J gene is TRBJ2-5, the V gene TRBV27, with TRBD1 matching 7 bases. There are 14 residues in the CDR3. Germline CDR1 reads MNHEY; CDR2 reads SMNVEV (reference sequence). Trimming removed 5 bases from V and 1 base from J; junction bases left unmatched: 4. CDR3 nucleotide sequence: TGTGCCAGCAGTAAGGGGGCTTTCCAAGAGACCCAGTACTTC. Its translation is CASSKGAFQETQYF.

The chain joins TRBV5-1 to TRBJ2-5; 9 bases are a match to TRBD2. Germline CDR1 reads SGHRS; CDR2 reads YFSETQ. Trimming removed 0 bases from V and 2 bases from J; junction bases left unmatched: 8. The CDR3 has 17 residues. The CDR3 DNA follows: TGCGCCAGCAGCTTGGCCCCCTCGCGGGGGGGGCAAGAGACCCAGTACTTC. Encoded protein: CASSLAPSRGGQETQYF.

This clone occurred a few times. The chain is built from TRBV4-3 and TRBJ1-2, with D possibly TRBD1 on 5 matching bases. Deletions cut 4 bases from V and 0 bases from J, with 18 bases between. Germline values: CDR1 LGHNA, CDR2 YSLEER. CDR3 size: 17 residues. CDR3 region: CASSPGGTLSSNYGYTF. The DNA for the CDR3 is TGCGCCAGCAGCCCCGGCGGGACCTTGTCCTCTAACTATGGCTACACCTTC.

This chain joins TRBV2 and TRBJ1-5, with a possible D match to TRBD1 (6 bases). CDR1 and CDR2 from the germline V gene are SNHLY and FYNNEI. V was cut by 2 bases and J by 4 bases, with 12 bases left in between. The CDR3 covers 15 residues. The CDR3 sequence is CASSEQGKRNQPQHF. CDR3 in DNA: TGTGCCAGCAGTGAACAGGGGAAGCGGAATCAGCCCCAGCATTTT.

V usage is TRBV6-1 and J usage is TRBJ2-6, with D perhaps TRBD1 (5 bases). CDR3 length: 17 residues. V was clipped by 4 bases and J by 0 bases, with 13 bases between them. Germline-derived CDR1 and CDR2 are MNHNS and SASEGT. The CDR3 nucleotides are TGTGCCAGCAGTGGCGCTGGGGCCAACTCTGGGGCCAACGTCCTGACTTTC. Its translation: CASSGAGANSGANVLTF.

The chain recombines TRBV7-2 with TRBJ2-2; perhaps TRBD2 as D (6 bases). V lost 3 bases, J lost 0 bases, and 8 bases lay in between. This CDR3 spans 15 amino acids. The germline gives CDR1 SGHTA, CDR2 FQGNSA. As DNA, the CDR3 is TGTGCCAGCAGCTTTAGCGGAGCGAACACCGGGGAGCTGTTTTTT. This gives the protein CASSFSGANTGELFF.

This rearrangement joins TRBV19 to TRBJ1-1; 8 bases match TRBD1. Germline CDR1 reads LNHDA; CDR2 reads SQIVND (reference sequence). The CDR3 length is 13 residues. V shed 5 bases and J 11 bases; nucleotides not matched to a gene: 10. Written as DNA, the CDR3 is TGTGCCAGTAGTCCCGACAGGGGTTTGGGGGCTTTCTTT. This sequence encodes CASSPDRGLGAFF. Combining the CDR3 with reference TRBV19 and TRBJ1-1 gives the whole variable domain DGGITQSPKYLFRKEGQNVTLSCEQNLNHDAMYWYRQDPGQGLRLIYYSQIVNDFQKGDIAEGYSVSREKKESFPLTVTSAQKNPTAFYLCASSPDRGLGAFFGQGTRLTVV.